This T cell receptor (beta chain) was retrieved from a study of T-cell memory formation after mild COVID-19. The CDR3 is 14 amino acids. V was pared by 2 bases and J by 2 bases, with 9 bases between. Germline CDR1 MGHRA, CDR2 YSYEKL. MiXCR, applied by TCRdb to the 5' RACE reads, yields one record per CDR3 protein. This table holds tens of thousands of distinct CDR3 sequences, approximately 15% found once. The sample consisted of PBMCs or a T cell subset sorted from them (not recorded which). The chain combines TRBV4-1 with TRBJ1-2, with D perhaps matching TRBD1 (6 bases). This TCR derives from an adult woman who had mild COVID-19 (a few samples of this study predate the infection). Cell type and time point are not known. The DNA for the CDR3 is TGCGCCAGCAGCCAAACAGGGCGGAACTATGGCTACACCTTC. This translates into CASSQTGRNYGYTF.